The clone carrying this T cell receptor beta chain was counted only a few times. Antigen specificity is unknown. Both about-4-week and about-12-week second-dose recipients were combined. The data derive from a study of T cell responses to AZD1222 COVID-19 vaccine. Study-level results: Repertoire collection took place solely once the T cell response had peaked. Only a handful of individuals given AZD1222 were seropositive at baseline.

Germline CDR1 MDHEN, CDR2 SYDVKM. This CDR3 has 14 amino acids. The ends lost 6 bases at V and 0 bases at J; junction bases unmatched: 2. The table came from immunoSEQ multiplex PCR; TCRdb's copy has only in-frame clones and leaves some out. Among some 110,000 clones listed, more than 80% were seen once. This receptor was obtained from an adult who received the AZD1222 COVID-19 vaccine. The specimen was peripheral blood, collected 28 days after the second AZD1222 dose. V usage is TRBV28 and J usage is TRBJ1-3, with TRBD1 matching 7 bases. The CDR3 bases are TGTGCCAGCAGGCCAGGGGGCTCTGGAAACACCATATATTTT. It codes for CASRPGGSGNTIYF. Looking up the rest from reference TRBV28 and TRBJ1-3 gives the full variable domain: DVKVTQSSRYLVKRTGEKVFLECVQDMDHENMFWYRQDPGLGLRLIYFSYDVKMKEKGDIPEGYSVSREKKERFSLILESASTNQTSMYLCASRPGGSGNTIYFGEGSWLTVV.